The rows below give T cell receptor beta chains drawn from one sample of a study of early T cells in non-severe SARS-CoV-2 infection. TCRdb called the 5' RACE reads again in MiXCR, with one record for every CDR3 protein. The table records approximately 45,000 distinct CDR3 sequences, over 6% of them present only once. Input material: whole blood. These receptors originate from an adult who was a healthcare worker with PCR-confirmed SARS-CoV-2 infection or an uninfected control (not recorded which). Both conserved end residues are part of each CDR3. A D gene is named only where the DNA matches it firmly. Size is omitted from some rows. Given values are once, few, many or a class for expanded clones.

size,V,D,J,CDR3,DNA
many,TRBV27,.,TRBJ1-5,CASKLYSNQPQHF,TGTGCCAGCAAATTATATAGCAATCAGCCCCAGCATTTT
few,TRBV6-6,.,TRBJ1-6,CASSYSPRGGSPLHF,TGTGCCAGCAGTTACTCGCCCAGGGGTGGATCACCCCTCCACTTT
.,TRBV18,.,TRBJ2-5,CASSRGTVEETQYF,TGTGCCAGCTCGCGCGGGACAGTAGAAGAGACCCAGTACTTC
many,TRBV10-2,.,TRBJ1-6,CASSEGDPLHF,TGCGCCAGCAGTGAGGGGGATCCCCTCCACTTT
many,TRBV11-2,.,TRBJ2-3,CASSSYTDTQYF,TGTGCCAGCAGCTCCTACACAGATACGCAGTATTTT
.,TRBV7-2,.,TRBJ2-3,CASSLGPGWSSTDTQYF,TGTGCCAGCAGCTTAGGGCCTGGCTGGTCTAGCACAGATACGCAGTATTTT
few,TRBV10-3,TRBD1,TRBJ2-7,CAISGQGENEQYF,TGTGCCATCAGCGGACAGGGTGAGAACGAGCAGTACTTC
.,TRBV18,TRBD1,TRBJ1-6,CASSPGQGGSPLHF,TGTGCCAGCTCACCCGGACAGGGCGGTTCACCCCTCCACTTT
many,TRBV6-1,TRBD1,TRBJ2-2,CASSEEGQGPFSGELFF,TGTGCCAGCAGTGAAGAGGGACAGGGACCTTTCTCCGGGGAGCTGTTTTTT
.,TRBV12-3/TRBV12-4,TRBD2,TRBJ2-3,CASSSRVAGGGDTQYF,TGTGCCAGCAGTTCCCGGGTAGCGGGGGGCGGGGATACGCAGTATTTT
.,TRBV4-3,TRBD1,TRBJ2-7,CASSQARTGSYEQYF,TGCGCCAGCAGCCAAGCCCGGACAGGGTCCTACGAGCAGTACTTC
.,TRBV6-6,TRBD1,TRBJ1-1,CASREGQGTEAFF,TGTGCCAGCAGAGAAGGACAGGGGACTGAAGCTTTCTTT
few,TRBV12-3/TRBV12-4,.,TRBJ2-7,CASRGGTPFTYEQYF,TGTGCCAGCAGAGGGGGGACTCCTTTTACCTACGAGCAGTACTTC